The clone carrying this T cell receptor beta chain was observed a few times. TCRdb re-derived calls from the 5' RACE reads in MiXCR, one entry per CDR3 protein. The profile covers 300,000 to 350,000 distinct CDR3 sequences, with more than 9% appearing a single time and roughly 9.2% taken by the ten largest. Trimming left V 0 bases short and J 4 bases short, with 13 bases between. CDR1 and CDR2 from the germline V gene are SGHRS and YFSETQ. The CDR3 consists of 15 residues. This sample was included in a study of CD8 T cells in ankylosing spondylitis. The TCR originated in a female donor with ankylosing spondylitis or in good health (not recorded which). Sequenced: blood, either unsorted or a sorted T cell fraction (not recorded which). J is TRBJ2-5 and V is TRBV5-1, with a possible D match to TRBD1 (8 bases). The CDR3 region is CASSLGTGRGETQYF. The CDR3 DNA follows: TGCGCCAGCAGCTTGGGGACAGGGAGGGGAGAGACCCAGTACTTC.